The source of this T cell receptor beta chain is a study of a mutant IDH1 vaccine in newly diagnosed glioma (dated by TCRdb to about 2021). A note on the overall study: Vaccination began 4-6 weeks after radiotherapy alone, or alongside temozolomide cycles in the chemotherapy-containing groups. Visit V12 was the week-35 safety follow-up and visit V13 was the week-47 end of study. Of the approximately 30 treated patients, approximately 62% were male and 37.5% were female, and the mean age was roughly 40 years. Prior to enrollment, standard therapy consisting of radiotherapy alone, temozolomide alone, or radiochemotherapy with temozolomide had been administered to patients, with the combination being received by most patients. Longitudinal TCRB deep sequencing was performed for 20 to 30 treated patients wherever samples were available for exploratory analyses. Peripheral blood was drawn at six visits: V03 (baseline), V05, V07, V10, V12 and V13. Study-level results and caveats: Availability determined which PBMC samples were chosen for TCRB deep sequencing. The authors noted that analyses of patient blood samples could not be reproduced because of sample limitations. Changes in the top peripheral T cell clonotypes picked up by TCRB sequencing did not appear to be linked to pseudoprogression. Immune responses induced by the vaccine were seen in more than 85% of patients across multiple MHC alleles.

Per the germline V gene, SGHVS is the CDR1 and FNYEAQ is the CDR2. V is cut back by 2 bases and J by 7 bases, with 10 bases in the junction unmatched. From cysteine to phenylalanine, the CDR3 is 15 amino acids long. Of all the DNA, just the CDR3 is kept, 45 bases in frame from base 1. Read against the paper, the sample's time point label means: week 47, end of study. Every vaccine dose consisted of 300 ug of a 20-mer mutant IDH1 peptide in Montanide, administered subcutaneously together with topical imiquimod. Patients were given eight vaccinations, in weeks 1, 3, 5, 7, 11, 15, 19 and 23, which matched visits V03 through V10. Newly diagnosed WHO grade 3 or 4 IDH1-mutant astrocytomas showing loss of nuclear ATRX were present in the donors. The samples were drawn from NOA16, a multicentre, single-arm, open-label phase I trial in Germany that tested a mutant IDH1 peptide vaccine in humans for the first time. Genomic DNA for TCRB sequencing was isolated from EDTA blood with the DNeasy Blood and Tissue Kit.

Points on this clone: Its antigen is not yet known. Base qualities are not at hand, and no much larger clone is one base apart.

The library was produced with the immunoSEQ multiplex PCR assay. Rearranged TCR beta chain sequences were amplified using the hsTCRB Kit according to the manufacturer's protocol. TCRB libraries were sequenced on an Illumina MiSeq. As for the authors' bioinformatics: The proprietary platform of the kit vendor was used for demultiplexing, trimming and gene mapping. TCRdb limited this immuneACCESS table to in-frame rearrangements with V and J called. A share of clones is missing; checked studies link under half to unresolved V genes, and the rest is unexplained. V and J calls and clone size follow that table, whereas D and trimming were derived from the DNA. This sample lists over 30,000 clones; 90% were detected once. The top ten constitute just over 5% of the sample.

This chain is built from TRBV7-6 and TRBJ1-1; TRBD1 agrees with 7 junctional bases. The source material was PBMCs, sampled from a glioma patient whose treatment included an IDH1 peptide vaccine. This sequence originates from a woman aged 40 to 55 with glioma. CDR3 loop: CASSLSGSGTVEAFF. The nucleotide sequence reads TGTGCCAGCAGCTTAAGTGGTTCGGGGACAGTTGAAGCTTTCTTT. The CDR3, completed at both ends by the reference TRBV7-6 and TRBJ1-1 genes, gives the full variable domain GAGVSQSPRYKVTKRGQDVALRCDPISGHVSLYWYRQALGQGPEFLTYFNYEAQQDKSGLPNDRFSAERPEGSISTLTIQRTEQRDSAMYRCASSLSGSGTVEAFFGQGTRLTVV.